A selection of T cell receptor beta chains follows, all from one sample in a study of T cells in Graves' hyperthyroidism and ophthalmopathy. Using its own MiXCR run on the multiplex PCR reads, TCRdb lists one record per CDR3 protein. The table has around 400,000 distinct CDR3 sequences, more than 15% seen once; the top ten hold around 30%. What was sequenced was blood. The source of these receptors is a woman aged 18-30 years with Graves' hyperthyroidism that later progressed to Graves' ophthalmopathy. Both conserved end residues are part of each CDR3. The order of the fields is CDR3 DNA, CDR3 protein, J gene, D gene, clone size, V gene. D genes are given only for firm matches. Expanded clones get a size class; other rows say once, few or many, or leave the size out.

cdr3_nt: TGCAGTGCTTGGACCATCTCTGGAAACACCATATATTTT
cdr3_aa: CSAWTISGNTIYF
j_call: TRBJ1-3
d_call: -
clone_size: many
v_call: TRBV20-1

cdr3_nt: TGCAGTGCTAGAGATTACCGGGCCGATCTACTAGCAACCTACGAGCAGTACTTC
cdr3_aa: CSARDYRADLLATYEQYF
j_call: TRBJ2-7
d_call: -
clone_size: many
v_call: TRBV20-1

cdr3_nt: TGTGCCAGCAGCGTAGGGGCGGGACAGAAGAGCTATGGCTACACCTTC
cdr3_aa: CASSVGAGQKSYGYTF
j_call: TRBJ1-2
d_call: TRBD1
clone_size: many
v_call: TRBV9

cdr3_nt: TGCAGTGCTAGAAGCGACAGGGGAGATTCAGGGGCCAACGTCCTGACTTTC
cdr3_aa: CSARSDRGDSGANVLTF
j_call: TRBJ2-6
d_call: TRBD1
clone_size: many
v_call: TRBV20-1

cdr3_nt: TGCGCCAGCAGCTTGATGGGTGAGCAGTACTTC
cdr3_aa: CASSLMGEQYF
j_call: TRBJ2-7
d_call: -
clone_size: many
v_call: TRBV5-1

cdr3_nt: TGTGCCAGCAGTGAACAGGGCGGTAGTGAGCAGTTCTTC
cdr3_aa: CASSEQGGSEQFF
j_call: TRBJ2-1
d_call: -
clone_size: many
v_call: TRBV2

cdr3_nt: TGTGCCAGCAGGGGACTAGCGGGACTCAATGAGCAGTTCTTC
cdr3_aa: CASRGLAGLNEQFF
j_call: TRBJ2-1
d_call: TRBD2
clone_size: few
v_call: TRBV27

cdr3_nt: TGTGCCACCAGCTGGGGACAGGTGAAATCCTACGAGCAGTACTTC
cdr3_aa: CATSWGQVKSYEQYF
j_call: TRBJ2-7
d_call: TRBD1
clone_size: few
v_call: TRBV15

cdr3_nt: TGTGCCAGCAGCTTAAGGTCTGGGGTCGTCGCCTACGAGCAGTACTTC
cdr3_aa: CASSLRSGVVAYEQYF
j_call: TRBJ2-7
d_call: -
clone_size: -
v_call: TRBV11-1

cdr3_nt: TGTGCCAGCAGCCAAGATTTACTAGCGGAGTACAATGAGCAGTTCTTC
cdr3_aa: CASSQDLLAEYNEQFF
j_call: TRBJ2-1
d_call: TRBD2
clone_size: few
v_call: TRBV3-1

cdr3_nt: TGTGCCAGCAGCCAGACCCGGGACAGGGCCAACGAGCAGTACTTC
cdr3_aa: CASSQTRDRANEQYF
j_call: TRBJ2-7
d_call: TRBD1
clone_size: many
v_call: TRBV7-4